One and the same sample provided the 10 T cell receptor beta chains below, sequenced in a study of blood T cells in healthy people across ages. Together with a sample-barcoded 5' primer, a J-beta primer mix was included in a second PCR lasting about 7 to 12 cycles. TCRdb called the 5' RACE reads again in MiXCR, with one record for every CDR3 protein. The sample shows hundreds of thousands of distinct CDR3 sequences, roughly 44% of them seen only once. Sequenced input: blood. Receptor source: a man aged 60 to 75 in good health.

Only one count was recorded for this clonotype. The CDR3 region is CASSLAELGSRGNTIYF. CDR3 sequence (DNA): TGCGCCAGCAGCTTGGCGGAGTTAGGCTCCCGTGGAAACACCATATATTTT. The V gene is TRBV5-1, the J gene TRBJ1-3; D gene ambiguous. Germline V gives CDR1 SGHRS, CDR2 YFSETQ. With 0 bases removed from V and 3 bases from J, the gap between germline ends came to 16 bases. The CDR3 runs to 17 residues.

In the case of this clonotype: Germline is not matched at one junction end, which may reflect a read error. The genes are TRBV12-3 or TRBV12-4 and TRBJ2-6; D remains ambiguous. There are 14 residues in the CDR3. CDR3 sequence reads: CVSRPDTGANVLTF. The CDR3 region has the DNA TGTGTCAGCAGACCAGACACTGGGGCCAACGTCCTGACTTTC.

The CDR3 loop reads CASSRSGGMGNEQFF. DNA of the CDR3: TGTGCCAGCAGCCGTAGCGGGGGAATGGGTAATGAGCAGTTCTTC. This chain connects TRBV6-6 to TRBJ2-1; 9 nucleotides match TRBD2. V lost 6 bases, J lost 7 bases, and 10 bases stayed unmatched. Germline V gives CDR1 MNHNY, CDR2 SVGAGI (reference sequence). The CDR3 is 15 amino acids.

This chain uses TRBV7-2 with TRBJ2-4; the match to TRBD1 covers 8 bases. The CDR3 length is 13 residues. CDR1 is SGHTA, CDR2 FQGNSA, per germline. V trimming: 5 bases; J trimming: 10 bases; junction bases outside the gene matches: 7. This CDR3 is CASSVDRQGIQYF. The CDR3 bases are TGTGCCAGCAGCGTAGATCGACAGGGGATTCAGTACTTC.

This clonotype was seen more than once but under ten times. This chain uses TRBV25-1 with TRBJ2-4, with D perhaps TRBD2 (7 bases). The CDR3 sequence is 16 residues long. Germline CDR1 and CDR2: MGHDK and SYGVNS. Trimming took 1 base from V and 6 from J, leaving 16 bases between them. CDR3 residues: CASSESGGGGGNIQYF. In DNA, the CDR3 is TGTGCCAGCAGTGAATCTGGCGGGGGCGGTGGAAACATTCAGTACTTC.

This clonotype showed up just a few times. The CDR3 is CASSLGATSGSNEQFF. The CDR3 bases are TGCGCCAGCAGCTTGGGAGCGACTAGCGGGTCCAATGAGCAGTTCTTC. The chain is built from TRBV5-1 and TRBJ2-1; 10 bases line up with TRBD2. This CDR3 has 16 amino acids. Trimming at V came to 0 bases and at J to 6 bases, leaving 6 bases not matched to a gene. Looked up from germline, CDR1 is SGHRS and CDR2 is YFSETQ.

With respect to this clonotype: A clone one base away is much larger, so this may be a read error. The rearrangement joins TRBV5-5 to TRBJ2-4, with a tentative D call TRBD1 (6 bases). V was clipped by 0 bases and J by 13 bases, with 17 bases between them. CDR1 is SGHKS and CDR2 is YYEKEE in the germline V gene (reference sequence). CDR3 length: 14 residues. This CDR3 is CASSLDRVFYGQYF. The CDR3 DNA is TGTGCCAGCAGCTTGGACAGGGTTTTCTACGGGCAGTACTTC.

This clonotype came up once. The chain has TRBV5-1 and TRBJ2-7; D is unclear. The CDR3 loop spans 16 amino acids. CDR1 is SGHRS, CDR2 YFSETQ, per germline. The V gene lost 1 base and the J gene lost 0 bases, with 14 bases spanning the gap. CDR3 sequence: CASSLLGSESSYEQYF. The CDR3 region has the DNA TGCGCCAGCAGCTTGTTAGGGTCAGAAAGCTCCTACGAGCAGTACTTC.

The count of this clonotype is one. This chain connects TRBV5-1 to TRBJ2-3, with a weak D call TRBD1 (7 bases). V lost 2 bases and J lost 3, with 16 bases in between. CDR3 length equals 16 residues. Germline CDR1 is SGHRS and CDR2 is YFSETQ. The CDR3 is CASSLDPQGGTDTQYF. The CDR3 nucleotides are TGCGCCAGCAGCTTAGACCCCCAGGGGGGTACAGATACGCAGTATTTT.

This clonotype was counted at least ten times. The chain joins TRBV5-6 to TRBJ2-3; D is unresolved. This CDR3 is 13 amino acids long. Germline V gene data show CDR1 as SGHDT and CDR2 as YYEEEE. With 0 bases removed from V and 6 bases from J, the gap between germline ends came to 8 bases. The CDR3 nucleotides read TGTGCCAGCAGCTTGGGTGGCAGCGATACGCAGTATTTT. This gives the protein CASSLGGSDTQYF.